This T cell receptor beta chain appears in the sequencing data of a study of control samples from healthy donors and cancer patients. CDR3 length: 15 residues. The V segment lost 2 bases and the J segment 6 bases; nucleotides outside the gene matches: 6. Germline V gene lookup returns CDR1 ENHRY and CDR2 SYGVKD. Generated by immunoSEQ multiplex PCR, the TCRdb table keeps only in-frame clones and is missing some. The sample has approximately 65,000 clones; about 90% are singletons. The chain recombines TRBV10-3 with TRBJ2-1; 8 nucleotides match TRBD1. The receptor was derived from a man between 60 and 75 years old with lung cancer. Sequenced: PBMCs. CDR3 in amino acids: CAISEPGQVSNEQFF. In DNA, the CDR3 is TGTGCCATCAGTGAGCCGGGACAGGTATCCAATGAGCAGTTCTTC.